This T cell receptor beta chain was obtained from a study of CD8+ T cells in alopecia areata. Points from the study as a whole: Among patients, TCR sharing was less clear than in mice, a difference possibly due in part to HLA diversity in the patient population. Across lesional scalp, and particularly alopecia totalis/universalis, clonality surpassed that of normal scalp.

Reverse transcription of extracted RNA yielded cDNA, which provided the sequencing template. Sequenced by immunoSEQ multiplex PCR; TCRdb stores in-frame clones only, minus some. The sample includes about 200,000 clones, about 61% of them seen just once. This clone was counted between two and nine times. As yet, its antigen is unknown. Sorted out of PBMCs were CD4+ T cells and CD8+ T cells. This CDR3 region has 12 residues. Germline V gene sequence: CDR1 SQVTM, CDR2 ANQGSEA. V lost 8 bases, J lost 7 bases, and 15 bases lay in between. The chain uses TRBV29-1 and TRBJ2-1; D might be TRBD1 or TRBD2, each matching 6 bases. This TCR was recovered from a human donor in good health. Material: CD8+ T cells sorted from blood. The CDR3 nucleotides are TGCAGCTGGGGGGACATCGGGAATGAGCAGTTCTTC. It is translated as CSWGDIGNEQFF.